The clone carrying this TCR beta chain is called medium-sized based on its frequency. The CDR3 end is not reached by the read, which stops 3 residues before it; the germline J gene fills it in. This entry belongs to a study of T cells in women clearing cervical HPV infection. V was clipped by 3 bases and J by 3 bases, with 8 bases between them. CDR1 is SEHNR, CDR2 FQNEAQ, per germline (reference sequence). CDR3 length equals 14 residues. Profiling relied on immunoSEQ multiplex PCR, and the TCRdb table lists in-frame clones only, not all of them. Its table lists tens of thousands of clones. The chain has TRBV7-9 and TRBJ2-2, with a weak D call TRBD2 (6 bases). This TCR came from a woman aged 18 to 75 with a cervical HPV16 infection that either progressed to CIN3+ or cleared (not recorded which). Sequencing was carried out using blood buffy coat. The DNA read from the CDR3 is TGTGCCAGCAGCTTTCTAGCGCACACCGGGGAG. This encodes CASSFLAHTGE. From start to end, the CDR3 is CASSFLAHTGELFF.